These 28 T cell receptor beta chains share one sample of origin, sequenced in a study of blood T cells in healthy people across ages. A second roughly 7 to 11 cycle PCR used barcoded and J-beta primers. TCRdb called the 5' RACE reads again in MiXCR, with one record for every CDR3 protein. Counted here are over 600,000 distinct CDR3 sequences, about 45% occurring once; the ten biggest clones make up 15% to 20%. The sample was blood. The receptors stem from a man at least 80 years old in good health.

The chain carries TRBV5-1 and TRBJ2-7; D ambiguous. Germline assignment: CDR1 SGHRS and CDR2 YFSETQ. Trimming took 3 bases from V and 2 from J, leaving 21 bases between them. The CDR3 covers 17 residues. The CDR3 nucleotides are TGCGCCAGCAGCTCACCCTCAAACACCCTCAATCCCTACGAGCAGTACTTC. Residues: CASSSPSNTLNPYEQYF.

This chain links TRBV7-9 with TRBJ2-7; 11 bases map to TRBD2. Looked up from germline, CDR1 is SEHNR and CDR2 is FQNEAQ (reference sequence). This CDR3 spans 14 amino acids. Trimming took 9 bases from V and 3 from J; bases not matched to a gene: 7. CDR3 loop: CASISGTSGYEQYF. The CDR3 DNA reads as TGTGCCAGTATTTCCGGGACTAGCGGCTACGAGCAGTACTTC.

Comments on this clonotype: Just one base apart from a much larger clone, this may be a read error. The gene calls are TRBV2 and TRBJ2-5, with D tentatively TRBD1 (6 bases). With the DNA end fitting TRBJ2-1 better, the J assignment may be wrong. Germline V lookup: CDR1 SNHLY, CDR2 FYNNEI. The CDR3 length is 13 residues. CDR3 nucleotide sequence: TGTGCCAAAGCTGGGGGCGACCAAGAGACCCAGTTCTTC. It specifies CAKAGGDQETQFF.

This chain connects TRBV28 to TRBJ2-7; D is undetermined. Trimming shortened V by 3 bases and J by 2 bases, and 8 bases separated the two germline ends. This CDR3 is 13 amino acids long. CDR1 and CDR2 (germline): MDHEN, SYDVKM. The CDR3 region has the DNA TGTGCCAGCAGTTTGATACAGACCTACGAGCAGTACTTC. Translating gives CASSLIQTYEQYF.

The chain recombines TRBV20-1 with TRBJ1-2, with unresolved D. The CDR3 totals 14 residues. V was shortened by 3 bases and J by 5 bases, with 16 bases between the two germline ends. CDR1 is DFQATT and CDR2 is SNEGSKA in the germline V gene (reference sequence). The CDR3 DNA follows: TGCAGTGCTAGTCAGTCAGGCGTTTGGTATGGCTACACCTTC. It yields the protein CSASQSGVWYGYTF.

In its sample, this clonotype was seen many times. V is TRBV27 and J is TRBJ1-1, with D perhaps TRBD1 (6 bases). The V and J ends lost 3 bases and 8 bases respectively, with 10 bases between them. Germline V gene lookup returns CDR1 MNHEY and CDR2 SMNVEV (reference sequence). The CDR3 length is 12 residues. CDR3 sequence: CASSFLQGEAFF. CDR3 nucleotide sequence: TGTGCCAGCAGTTTCCTACAGGGAGAAGCTTTCTTT.

Ten or more counts support this clonotype. CDR3 sequence (DNA): TGTGCCAGCAGGAACAACTCGCAGTCTGAAGCTTTCTTT. Protein product: CASRNNSQSEAFF. The rearrangement joins TRBV12-3 or TRBV12-4 to TRBJ1-1; D call uncertain. V dropped 6 bases and J dropped 6 bases, with 14 bases sitting between them. The CDR3 length is 13 residues.

This clonotype occurred a few times. The J gene is TRBJ2-5, the V gene TRBV20-1; D is perhaps TRBD2 (6 bases). The CDR3 extends over 12 amino acids. The V end lost 5 bases, the J end lost 11 bases, and 18 bases lay between the germline ends. Germline CDR1 reads DFQATT; CDR2 reads SNEGSKA (reference sequence). In DNA form, the CDR3 reads TGCAGTGCTGGGACTGGGCTCAATGAGCAGTACTTC. This codes for CSAGTGLNEQYF.

A few counts support this clonotype. The chain couples TRBV20-1 to TRBJ2-5; possibly TRBD2 for D (5 bases). CDR1 and CDR2 from the germline V gene are DFQATT and SNEGSKA (reference sequence). The V end lost 3 bases, the J end lost 2 bases, and 10 bases lay between the germline ends. This CDR3 has 13 residues. CDR3 residues: CSASGENQETQYF. In nucleotides, the CDR3 is TGCAGTGCTAGCGGGGAGAATCAAGAGACCCAGTACTTC.

The rearrangement links TRBV12-3 or TRBV12-4 to TRBJ2-3, with D hard to call. The V end was cut by 4 bases, the J end by 2 bases, with 13 bases between. This CDR3 has 15 amino acids. This chain's CDR3 is CASSSSGRLTDTQYF. DNA of the CDR3: TGTGCCAGCAGTTCATCTGGGCGGCTCACAGATACGCAGTATTTT.

This clonotype was seen more than once but under ten times. The chain carries TRBV25-1 and TRBJ2-7, with 10 bases lining up with TRBD2. V lost 6 bases, J lost 3 bases, and 11 bases stayed unmatched. Germline loops: CDR1 MGHDK, CDR2 SYGVNS. The CDR3 is 16 amino acids. CDR3 region: CASSPSSGRGVYEQYF. The DNA for the CDR3 is TGTGCCAGCAGCCCCTCGAGCGGGAGGGGGGTCTACGAGCAGTACTTC.

In this sample, this clonotype turned up many times. The chain has TRBV6-6 and TRBJ2-7, with a tentative D call TRBD1 (6 bases). Looked up from germline, CDR1 is MNHNY and CDR2 is SVGAGI (reference sequence). Trimming left V 8 bases short and J 2 bases short, with 10 bases between. The CDR3 consists of 12 residues. The CDR3 sequence: CASGQHTYEQYF. The CDR3 DNA reads TGTGCCAGCGGACAGCATACCTACGAGCAGTACTTC.

The chain combines TRBV6-1 with TRBJ2-1; D might be TRBD1 (6 bases). CDR1 is MNHNS and CDR2 is SASEGT in the germline V gene. V gave up 6 bases and J gave up 5 bases, with 20 bases separating them. The CDR3 totals 16 residues. CDR3 DNA: TGTGCCAGCAGCCCTCAAAGGGACACCTTTAACAATGAGCAGTTCTTC. It translates to CASSPQRDTFNNEQFF.

In this sample, this clonotype turned up a few times. The genes are TRBV20-1 and TRBJ2-3; 13 bases are shared with TRBD2. Germline V gene sequence: CDR1 DFQATT, CDR2 SNEGSKA (reference sequence). Trimming cost V 5 bases and J 5 bases; bases outside gene matches: 7. This CDR3 is 15 amino acids long. CDR3 in amino acids: CSAGGLAGPKDTQYF. The CDR3 coding sequence is TGCAGTGCTGGGGGACTAGCGGGACCGAAAGATACGCAGTATTTT.

CDR3 DNA sequence: TGTGCCAGCAGTGCCCCGAACAGGGGACGGATAAACTATGGCTACACCTTC. Amino acid sequence: CASSAPNRGRINYGYTF. The chain couples TRBV6-1 to TRBJ1-2; 7 nucleotides agree with TRBD1. J gave up 2 bases and V 4 bases, and 13 bases lay outside the gene matches. The V gene's germline CDR1 is MNHNS and CDR2 SASEGT. The CDR3 contains 17 residues.

The table lists this clonotype with a count of one. Written as DNA, the CDR3 is TGCAGTGCTAGAGATCTGGAGGGCTTCCACAATGAGCAGTTCTTC. It specifies CSARDLEGFHNEQFF. The gene calls are TRBV20-1 and TRBJ2-1; D perhaps matches TRBD2 (6 bases). The ends were cut back, 0 bases at V and 5 bases at J, with 14 bases in the middle. This CDR3 comprises 15 residues. Per the germline V gene, CDR1 is DFQATT and CDR2 is SNEGSKA (reference sequence).

This clonotype was seen a few times. This chain uses TRBV9 with TRBJ2-1; D is uncertain. The germline V gene has CDR1 SGDLS and CDR2 YYNGEE. This CDR3 contains 16 residues. Deletions cut 4 bases from V and 0 bases from J, with 14 bases between. CDR3 nucleotide sequence: TGTGCCAGCAGCTCCGTAGTGGAAAGCTCCTACAATGAGCAGTTCTTC. The encoded protein is CASSSVVESSYNEQFF.

This clonotype appeared many times. The rearrangement uses TRBV24-1 and TRBJ2-1; a weak D match, TRBD1 (5 bases). V lost 7 bases and J lost 8, with 17 bases in between. This CDR3 is 14 amino acids long. Germline CDR1 reads KGHDR; CDR2 reads SFDVKD. CDR3 DNA: TGTGCCACCAGGCCGCCGGGCAGGGAACATGAGCAGTTCTTC. This sequence encodes CATRPPGREHEQFF.

The chain has TRBV12-3 or TRBV12-4 and TRBJ2-1; D is possibly TRBD2 (6 bases). The CDR3 spans 11 residues. V was shortened by 5 bases and J by 12 bases, with 11 bases between the two germline ends. The DNA of the CDR3 is TGTGCCAGCAGTCCGGGACTGGCGCAGTTCTTC. It codes for CASSPGLAQFF.

Concerning this clonotype: Possible read error: a much larger clone is one base away. V usage is TRBV28 and J usage is TRBJ2-5; the match to TRBD2 covers 9 bases. J gave up 11 bases and V 6 bases, and 19 bases lay outside the gene matches. CDR3 size: 16 residues. Germline V CDR1 and CDR2: MDHEN, SYDVKM. This chain's CDR3 is CASSPPLAGVHNEQYF. Here the CDR3 DNA reads TGTGCCAGCAGCCCGCCGTTAGCGGGAGTTCACAATGAGCAGTACTTC.

This chain joins TRBV29-1 and TRBJ2-5; possible D gene TRBD1, 5 bases. Germline assignment: CDR1 SQVTM and CDR2 ANQGSEA. V dropped 0 bases and J dropped 1 base, with 15 bases sitting between them. The CDR3 is 16 residues long. CDR3 DNA sequence: TGCAGCGTTGAAGATCCCAAAGAGACAGCCCAAGAGACCCAGTACTTC. It codes for CSVEDPKETAQETQYF. The complete variable domain, with remaining parts taken from reference TRBV29-1 and TRBJ2-5, reads SAVISQKPSRDICQRGTSLTIQCQVDSQVTMMFWYRQQPGQSLTLIATANQGSEATYESGFVIDKFPISRPNLTFSTLTVSNMSPEDSSIYLCSVEDPKETAQETQYFGPGTRLLVL.

Notes on this clonotype: A much more abundant neighbour one base away suggests this may be a read error. CDR3 DNA: TGCAGTGCTAGGAGGGGCGGGACTAGCGGGACTGAGCAGTACTTC. Protein: CSARRGGTSGTEQYF. The chain combines TRBV20-1 with TRBJ2-7; 13 positions agree with TRBD2. Germline CDR1 DFQATT, CDR2 SNEGSKA (reference sequence). The CDR3 loop spans 15 amino acids. V dropped 3 bases and J dropped 7; count of bases not matched to a gene: 9.

This clonotype was seen a few times. This sequence joins TRBV20-1 and TRBJ2-7; TRBD2 is a possible D gene (6 bases). Per germline, CDR1 DFQATT and CDR2 SNEGSKA (reference sequence). Deletions cut 6 bases from V and 0 bases from J, with 18 bases between. The CDR3 contains 15 residues. The CDR3 nucleotides are TGCAGTGCATCGACCGCCGCGGACTACTCCTACGAGCAGTACTTC. Its translation is CSASTAADYSYEQYF.

The chain carries TRBV28 and TRBJ2-5; a possible D gene is TRBD1 (6 bases). With the DNA end fitting TRBJ2-7 better, the J assignment may be wrong. Germline CDR1 is MDHEN and CDR2 is SYDVKM. The CDR3 spans 14 residues. Here the CDR3 reads CARRLQGIFDEQYF. CDR3 nucleotide sequence: TGTGCCAGAAGATTACAGGGTATCTTCGACGAGCAGTACTTC.

This chain joins TRBV5-1 and TRBJ1-1; 12 positions match TRBD1. The CDR3 loop spans 14 amino acids. CDR1 SGHRS and CDR2 YFSETQ come from the germline V gene. The J segment lost 7 bases and the V segment lost 4 bases, leaving 5 bases of the junction unmatched. CDR3 bases: TGCGCCAGCAGCGCGGGACAGGGGGCAGGTGAAGCTTTCTTT. It yields the protein CASSAGQGAGEAFF.

This rearrangement joins TRBV12-3 or TRBV12-4 to TRBJ2-1, with TRBD1 as a possible D gene (5 bases). TRBJ2-7 explains the end of the DNA better; the J call may be wrong. The CDR3 totals 15 residues. The CDR3 reads CASSFTAPGNNEQYF. In DNA form, the CDR3 reads TGTGCCAGCAGTTTTACGGCACCAGGGAACAATGAGCAGTACTTC.

The rearrangement uses TRBV6-6 and TRBJ2-5; 8 bases match TRBD1. The CDR3 runs to 16 residues. Germline V lookup: CDR1 MNHNY, CDR2 SVGAGI (reference sequence). The ends lost 5 bases at V and 3 bases at J; junction bases unmatched: 11. The CDR3 protein is CASSPNRGRGEETQYF. The CDR3 coding sequence is TGTGCCAGCAGTCCCAACAGGGGGAGAGGCGAAGAGACCCAGTACTTC.

The gene calls are TRBV29-1 and TRBJ2-1; 11 nucleotides align to TRBD2. V trimming: 6 bases; J trimming: 4 bases; junction bases outside the gene matches: 17. This CDR3 has 18 residues. Germline assignment: CDR1 SQVTM and CDR2 ANQGSEA. The CDR3 here is CSVLPGTSGSSGYNEQFF. DNA for the CDR3: TGCAGCGTATTACCCGGGACTAGCGGTAGTTCCGGTTACAATGAGCAGTTCTTC.